The TCR beta chain described here comes from a study of PD-1 blockade in classical Hodgkin lymphoma (dated by TCRdb to the early 2020s). About the study as a whole: Nivolumab dosing was 3 mg/kg intravenously every 2 weeks, continuing until either disease progression or unacceptable toxicity. To define a peripheral blood immune signature of response to PD-1 blockade in classical Hodgkin lymphoma, the study combined TCR beta sequencing with CyTOF. Study-level results and caveats: Baseline TCR diversity was reported to be lower in newly diagnosed patients than in healthy donors, and even lower in relapsed/refractory patients. Only a single clinical trial cohort was studied, and what caused the repertoire differences, possibly disease activity or prior therapy, remained undefined. By C4D1, a significant rise was seen in CD4+ TCR diversity but not in CD8+ TCR diversity (p=0.0027 vs p=0.16), and the rise was most apparent among complete responders (p=0.02). Among trial patients, those achieving complete response had baseline diversity similar to that of newly diagnosed patients, while diversity was significantly lower in partial responders and progressors. Lower diversity was observed in patients in whom nivolumab was started less than 1 year after ASCT, and these patients were excluded from later analyses so that confounding by immune reconstitution would be avoided.

For CDR1 and CDR2, the germline V gene lists SGHRS and YFSETQ. V has 4 bases trimmed and J has 4 bases trimmed; junction bases matching no gene number 8. Inclusive of the bounding cysteine and phenylalanine, the CDR3 is 15 residues long. Of the read, only the CDR3 DNA is kept; its 45 bases are in frame from base 1. Genomic DNA was isolated using the Qiagen DNeasy kit from unsorted PBMCs as well as from negatively selected CD4+ and CD8+ fractions. TCR beta CDR3 regions were subjected to amplification by immunoSEQ multiplex PCR with primers that anneal to V and J segments. Amplification bias was minimized using a synthetic immune receptor repertoire, and residual bias was removed computationally after sequencing. On the study's bioinformatics: Repertoire diversity was quantified as the Shannon entropy index using custom Python scripts. Unsorted, CD4+ and CD8+ repertoires were analyzed separately, except for combined analyses in which CD4+ and CD8+ sequences were merged in silico. Clonal expansion was defined as at least a 2-fold frequency increase after treatment relative to C1D1, with a pseudocount of 0.5 for undetected baseline clones. Clones with 0 or 1 copy at C1D1 were classified as singleton clones, and clones with 2 or more copies were classified as non-singleton clones. Clones expanded in unsorted samples were labelled as CD4+, CD8+ or unknown by matching protein sequences in sorted samples from the same patient. Diversity changes from C1D1 to C4D1 were tested in paired samples using Wilcoxon tests. Entries here come from immuneACCESS through TCRdb and include only in-frame sequences with V and J called. Some clones fail to appear in such tables; in the studies checked, an unresolved V gene covers under half of the shortfall, and the cause of the remainder is unknown. The D gene and trimming were derived from the DNA, and the V and J assignments and clone size from that table. Counted in this sample were 80,000 to 95,000 clones; over 80% of them appeared once. About 15% of the sample goes to the ten largest clones.

About this clone: Its antigen specificity is not known. The input lacks base qualities; no much larger clone sits a single base away.

The intended sense of this specimen's time point label: cycle 4 day 1 (C4D1), after less than 7 weeks of nivolumab. Every trial patient had relapsed following autologous stem cell transplantation, and prior brentuximab vedotin exposure was what differed among cohorts A, B and C. The trial cohort included 45 to 65 patients with relapsed/refractory classical Hodgkin lymphoma, and each patient had a best overall response of complete response, partial response or progressive disease. Trial patients were treated with single-agent nivolumab in the multi-cohort phase II CheckMate 205 trial. An independent review committee assessed best overall response by applying the 2007 International Working Group response criteria. PBMCs from the trial were collected at three points: immediately before nivolumab initiation (C1D1), and during therapy at cycle 2 day 1 and cycle 4 day 1. Peripheral blood was collected in 8 mL Vacutainer Cell Preparation Tubes, from which PBMCs were isolated by centrifugation and then cryopreserved.

The source of this sequence is a human donor with classical Hodgkin lymphoma. This material consisted of peripheral blood mononuclear cells (PBMCs), taken before the fourth cycle of nivolumab. Here the chain combines TRBV5-1 and TRBJ2-7, and 10 junction bases match TRBD2. The sequence in DNA is TGCGCCAGCAGCGCCGCTAGCGGGAGCCAGTACGAGCAGTACTTC. Its protein is CASSAASGSQYEQYF.